The text below deals with one T cell receptor (beta chain). The sample comes from a study of regulatory T cells in long-lasting Graves disease. Construction of TCR beta libraries relied on iRepertoire HTBI primers and on Arm-PCR targeting CDR3 regions. TCRdb fed the multiplex PCR reads into MiXCR, producing one record per CDR3 protein. The sample includes 530,000 or so distinct CDR3 sequences, more than 15% of them seen just once. Time point denoted: newly diagnosed GD, antithyroid drugs for less than 3 months. PBMCs provided the RNA from which the TCR library was made. Graves' disease diagnosis followed American Thyroid Association guidelines. This CDR3 is built from 14 residues. Per the germline V gene, CDR1 is DFQATT and CDR2 is SNEGSKA (reference sequence). The ends were cut back, 0 bases at V and 1 base at J, with 8 bases in the middle. These data were also filed under a second study, of T cells in Graves' hyperthyroidism and ophthalmopathy.

This clonotype was obtained from a man aged 18 to 35 with Graves disease. The sample was peripheral blood mononuclear cells (PBMCs), taken at new diagnosis, from a patient treated with antithyroid drugs. The J gene is TRBJ2-3, the V gene TRBV20-1, with D unresolved. CDR3 protein: CSARDSRRTDTQYF. The CDR3 DNA reads TGCAGTGCTAGAGATTCCCGCCGCACAGATACGCAGTATTTT.